This T cell receptor beta chain was sequenced in a study of Ad26.COV2.S vaccination and SARS-CoV-2 variants. Study summary: Ad26.COV2.S given intramuscularly, once or twice 56 days apart.

Germline V gene lookup returns CDR1 SGHTA and CDR2 FQGNSA. J gave up 5 bases and V 3 bases, and 10 bases lay outside the gene matches. This CDR3 has 16 amino acids. Study-wide results and caveats: Greater spike-specific TCR breadth was seen in vaccine recipients than in placebo recipients.

The treatment was: roughly 20 received Ad26.COV2.S at low or high dose, single or two shots; several received placebo; per-sample allocation not given. Sampling was performed 63 days after the first vaccine or placebo injection. The donor's status was that of an adult aged 18-55 years in Boston. Clones were read by immunoSEQ multiplex PCR, and TCRdb kept only the in-frame ones, dropping some. The sample contains 500,000 or so clones, 80% to 90% of which appear only once. For this clone: Its target is unknown.

The genes are TRBV7-2 and TRBJ1-2; 9 positions match TRBD1. The source was peripheral blood, collected in a trial of Ad26.COV2.S vaccine versus placebo. The TCR originated in a person aged 18-65 years who received the Ad26.COV2.S COVID-19 vaccine or a placebo. The CDR3 protein is CASSFRWDREGYGYTF. CDR3 sequence (DNA): TGTGCCAGCAGCTTCCGGTGGGACAGGGAGGGATATGGCTACACCTTC.